What follows are 9 T cell receptor beta chains derived from one specimen sequenced in a study of blood T cell repertoires in COVID-19. Generated by immunoSEQ multiplex PCR, the TCRdb table keeps only in-frame clones and is missing some. The sample includes 350,000 to 450,000 clones, roughly 85% of them seen just once. Specimen: peripheral blood. These receptors were taken from a woman under 30 with acute or convalescent COVID-19.

This sequence joins TRBV15 and TRBJ2-1; D not resolved. The V gene lost 2 bases and the J gene lost 1 base, with 9 bases spanning the gap. The CDR3 totals 15 residues. Germline CDR1 reads LNHNV; CDR2 reads YYDKDF (reference sequence). This CDR3 reads CATSRSLTSYNEQFF. CDR3 DNA sequence: TGTGCCACCAGCAGATCTCTGACTTCCTACAATGAGCAGTTCTTC.

The chain carries TRBV12-3 or TRBV12-4 and TRBJ1-5; D not certain. Trimming removed 7 bases at V and 4 bases at J, with 11 bases between. The CDR3 runs to 13 residues. CDR3 DNA: TGTGCCAGCACTTCCGGAGGGAATCAGCCCCAGCATTTT. Amino acids: CASTSGGNQPQHF.

The rearrangement joins TRBV6-5 to TRBJ1-1; tentative D call: TRBD1 (5 bases). CDR3 length equals 15 residues. The V and J ends lost 5 bases and 0 bases respectively, with 13 bases between them. Germline-derived CDR1 and CDR2 are MNHEY and SVGAGI. The CDR3 here is CASSLLGAVNTEAFF. The CDR3 DNA follows: TGTGCCAGCAGTCTTTTAGGGGCCGTGAACACTGAAGCTTTCTTT.

Here the CDR3 reads CASSQGQGAIQPQHF. The CDR3 DNA reads TGTGCCAGCTCTCAGGGACAGGGGGCGATTCAGCCCCAGCATTTT. The rearrangement uses TRBV18 and TRBJ1-5; 12 positions agree with TRBD1. V was clipped by 6 bases and J by 6 bases; unmatched bases: 6. CDR1 is KGHSH and CDR2 is LQKENI in the germline V gene. The length of the CDR3 is 15 residues.

This chain uses TRBV10-1 with TRBJ2-2, with unresolved D. This CDR3 region has 11 residues. Trimming shortened V by 6 bases and J by 6 bases, and 5 bases separated the two germline ends. Looked up from germline, CDR1 is WNHNN and CDR2 is SYGVQD (reference sequence). Here the CDR3 DNA reads TGCGCCAGCAGCGTTGCCGGGGAGCTGTTTTTT. Its translation is CASSVAGELFF.

This rearrangement joins TRBV18 to TRBJ1-5; 7 bases agree with TRBD1. The germline CDR1 and CDR2 sequences are KGHSH and LQKENI. J gave up 5 bases and V 2 bases, and 3 bases lay outside the gene matches. This CDR3 region has 14 residues. CDR3: CASSPDRADQPQHF. The CDR3 nucleotides read TGTGCCAGCTCACCAGACAGGGCGGATCAGCCCCAGCATTTT.

This chain uses TRBV5-1 with TRBJ2-1; TRBD2 aligns across 10 bases. With V trimmed by 1 base and J by 8 bases, 9 bases remained unmatched. The CDR3 length is 16 residues. CDR1 and CDR2 (germline): SGHRS, YFSETQ. The CDR3: CASSLTDSGRFDEQFF. DNA of the CDR3: TGCGCCAGCAGCTTGACAGATAGCGGGAGGTTCGATGAGCAGTTCTTC.

This chain connects TRBV20-1 to TRBJ2-6, with TRBD2 as a possible D gene (5 bases). V lost 6 bases to trimming and J lost 0 bases, with 12 bases between them. CDR1 and CDR2 (germline): DFQATT, SNEGSKA (reference sequence). The CDR3 has 15 residues. This CDR3 is CSASGLLSGANVLTF. CDR3 nucleotide sequence: TGCAGTGCGAGTGGACTCCTCTCTGGGGCCAACGTCCTGACTTTC.

This clone came up a few times. The gene calls are TRBV2 and TRBJ1-2; TRBD1 matches at 8 bases. CDR1 is SNHLY and CDR2 is FYNNEI in the germline V gene. The J segment lost 8 bases and the V segment lost 6 bases, leaving 8 bases of the junction unmatched. The CDR3 totals 13 residues. DNA for the CDR3: TGTGCCAGCAGGGAAATGACAGGGGACGGCTACACCTTC. Amino acids: CASREMTGDGYTF.